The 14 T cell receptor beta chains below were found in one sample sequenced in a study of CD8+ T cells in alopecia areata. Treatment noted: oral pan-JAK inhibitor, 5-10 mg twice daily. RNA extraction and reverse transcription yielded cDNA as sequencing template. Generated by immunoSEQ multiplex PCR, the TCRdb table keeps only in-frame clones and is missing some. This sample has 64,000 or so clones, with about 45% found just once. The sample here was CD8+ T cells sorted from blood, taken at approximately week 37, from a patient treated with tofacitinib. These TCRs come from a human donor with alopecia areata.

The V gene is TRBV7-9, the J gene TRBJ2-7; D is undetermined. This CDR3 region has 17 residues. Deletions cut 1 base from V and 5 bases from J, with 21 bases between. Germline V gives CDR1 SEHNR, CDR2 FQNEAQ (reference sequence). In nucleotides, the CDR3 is TGTGCCAGCAGCTTAGACTGGGCGGAGCCCCTGTCCCACGAGCAGTACTTC. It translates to CASSLDWAEPLSHEQYF. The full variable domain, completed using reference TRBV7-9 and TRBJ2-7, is DTGVSQNPRHKITKRGQNVTFRCDPISEHNRLYWYRQTLGQGPEFLTYFQNEAQLEKSRLLSDRFSAERPKGSFSTLEIQRTEQGDSAMYLCASSLDWAEPLSHEQYFGPGTRLTVT.

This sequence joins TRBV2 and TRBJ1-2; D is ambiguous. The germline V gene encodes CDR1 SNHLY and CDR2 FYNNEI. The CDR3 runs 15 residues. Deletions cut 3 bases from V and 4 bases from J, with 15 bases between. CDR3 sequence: CASSDPGEPFYGYTF. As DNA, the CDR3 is TGTGCCAGCAGTGACCCGGGTGAGCCATTCTATGGCTACACCTTC.

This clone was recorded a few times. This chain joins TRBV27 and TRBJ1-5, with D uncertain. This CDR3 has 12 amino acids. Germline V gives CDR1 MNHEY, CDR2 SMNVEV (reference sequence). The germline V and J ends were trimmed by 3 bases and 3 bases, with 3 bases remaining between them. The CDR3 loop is CASSFPNQPQHF. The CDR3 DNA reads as TGTGCCAGCAGTTTCCCCAATCAGCCCCAGCATTTT.

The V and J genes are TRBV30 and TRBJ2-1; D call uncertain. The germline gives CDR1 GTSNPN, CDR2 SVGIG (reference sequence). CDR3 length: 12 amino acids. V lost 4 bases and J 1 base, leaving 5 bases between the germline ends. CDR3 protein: CAWTDSYNEQFF. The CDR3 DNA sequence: TGTGCCTGGACAGATTCCTACAATGAGCAGTTCTTC.

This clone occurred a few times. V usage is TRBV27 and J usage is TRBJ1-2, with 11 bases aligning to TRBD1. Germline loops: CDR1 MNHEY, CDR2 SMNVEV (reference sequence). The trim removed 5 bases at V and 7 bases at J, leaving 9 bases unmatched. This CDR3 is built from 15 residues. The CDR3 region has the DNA TGTGCCAGCAGTCCCGGACAGGGGGCGCCCATTGGCTACACCTTC. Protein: CASSPGQGAPIGYTF.

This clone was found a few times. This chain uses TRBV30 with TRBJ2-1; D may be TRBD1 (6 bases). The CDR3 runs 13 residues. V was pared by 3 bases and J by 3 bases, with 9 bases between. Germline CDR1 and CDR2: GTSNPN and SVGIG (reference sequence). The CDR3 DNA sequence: TGTGCCTGGAGCTGGGACAACTACAATGAGCAGTTCTTC. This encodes CAWSWDNYNEQFF.

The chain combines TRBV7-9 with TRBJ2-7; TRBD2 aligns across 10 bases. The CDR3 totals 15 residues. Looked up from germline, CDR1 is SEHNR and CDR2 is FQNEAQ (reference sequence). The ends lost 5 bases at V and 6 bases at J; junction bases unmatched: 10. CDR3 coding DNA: TGTGCCAGCAGCGCCATCCTAGCGGGAGAGAGCGAGCAGTACTTC. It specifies CASSAILAGESEQYF.

The DNA of the CDR3 is TGTGCCAGCAGCCTAACGGGGCGCGAGCAGTACTTC. Its protein is CASSLTGREQYF. The chain links TRBV27 to TRBJ2-7, with D perhaps assigned TRBD1 or TRBD2 (5 bases each). The V gene lost 6 bases and the J gene lost 6 bases, with 12 bases spanning the gap. In germline, CDR1 is MNHEY, CDR2 SMNVEV (reference sequence). The CDR3 has 12 amino acids.

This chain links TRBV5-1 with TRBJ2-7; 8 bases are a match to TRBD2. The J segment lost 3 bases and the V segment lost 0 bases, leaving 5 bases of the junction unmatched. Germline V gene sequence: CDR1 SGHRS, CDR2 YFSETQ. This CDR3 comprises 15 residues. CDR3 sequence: CASSLAGGWVYEQYF. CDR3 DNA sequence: TGCGCCAGCAGCTTGGCGGGAGGGTGGGTCTACGAGCAGTACTTC. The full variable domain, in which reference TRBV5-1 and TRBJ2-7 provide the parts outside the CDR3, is KAGVTQTPRYLIKTRGQQVTLSCSPISGHRSVSWYQQTPGQGLQFLFEYFSETQRNKGNFPGRFSGRQFSNSRSEMNVSTLELGDSALYLCASSLAGGWVYEQYFGPGTRLTVT.

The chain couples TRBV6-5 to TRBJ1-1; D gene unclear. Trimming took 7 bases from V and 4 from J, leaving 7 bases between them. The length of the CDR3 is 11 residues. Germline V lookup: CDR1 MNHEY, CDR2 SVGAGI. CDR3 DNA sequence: TGTGCCAGCACCACTGGCACTGAAGCTTTCTTT. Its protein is CASTTGTEAFF.

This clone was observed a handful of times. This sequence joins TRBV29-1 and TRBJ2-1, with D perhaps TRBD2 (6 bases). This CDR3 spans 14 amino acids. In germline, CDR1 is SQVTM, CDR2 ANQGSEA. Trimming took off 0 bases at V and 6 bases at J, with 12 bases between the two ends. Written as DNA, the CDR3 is TGCAGCGTTGAAGATTACCGGGAGTCCAATGAGCAGTTCTTC. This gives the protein CSVEDYRESNEQFF.

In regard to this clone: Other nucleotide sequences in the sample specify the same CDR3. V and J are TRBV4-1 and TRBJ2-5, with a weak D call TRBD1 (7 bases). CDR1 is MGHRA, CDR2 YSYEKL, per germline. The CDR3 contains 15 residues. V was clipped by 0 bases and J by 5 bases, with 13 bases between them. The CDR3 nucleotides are TGCGCCAGCAGCCAAGATGGAGGGGGCGGGGAGACCCAGTACTTC. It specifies CASSQDGGGGETQYF.

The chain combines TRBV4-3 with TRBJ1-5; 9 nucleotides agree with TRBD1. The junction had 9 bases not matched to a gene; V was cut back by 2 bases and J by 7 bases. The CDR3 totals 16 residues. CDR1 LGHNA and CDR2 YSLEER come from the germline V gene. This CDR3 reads CASSQFAGTGKQPQHF. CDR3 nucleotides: TGCGCCAGCAGCCAATTCGCCGGGACAGGGAAACAGCCCCAGCATTTT.

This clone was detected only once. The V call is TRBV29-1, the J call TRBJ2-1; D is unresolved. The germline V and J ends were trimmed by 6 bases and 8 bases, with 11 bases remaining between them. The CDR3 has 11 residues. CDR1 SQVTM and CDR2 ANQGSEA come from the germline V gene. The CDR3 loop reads CSVALGYEQFF. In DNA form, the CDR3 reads TGCAGCGTGGCTCTAGGTTATGAGCAGTTCTTC.